This paragraph covers one T cell receptor (beta chain) sequence. Its antigen is as yet unknown. This sample is part of a study of radiotherapy plus CTLA-4 blockade in lung cancer. The wider study: Disease control was present in 31% of patients, and objective responses in approximately 20%.

Ipilimumab CTLA-4 blockade and focal radiation were given to patients with chemo-refractory metastatic non-small-cell lung cancer. General study findings and limits: Early blood T cell clone changes and increased post-radiation serum interferon-beta were reportedly the strongest response predictors. Radiotherapy plus ipilimumab was followed by expansion in blood of tumor-derived TCR clones.

Profiled with immunoSEQ multiplex PCR; TCRdb holds only in-frame clones, not every one. The sample includes approximately 40,000 clones, around 85% of them seen just once. The receptor's source is a human donor with non-small cell lung cancer whose response to radiotherapy plus ipilimumab could not be evaluated. Sequences were derived from peripheral blood, sampled from a patient treated with radiotherapy plus ipilimumab.

The CDR3 coding sequence is TGTGCCAGCAGGCCGACTAGCGGGGGGGCCTATGAGCAGTTCTTC. Protein product: CASRPTSGGAYEQFF. This chain uses TRBV11-2 with TRBJ2-1; TRBD2 aligns across 14 bases. CDR1 is SGHAT and CDR2 is FQNNGV in the germline V gene. The trim removed 6 bases at V and 8 bases at J, leaving 6 bases unmatched. This CDR3 spans 15 amino acids.